This T cell receptor (beta chain) was captured in a study of blood T cells in healthy people across ages. Study summary: The capture of about one barcoded beta molecule per two T cells was achieved by template switching.

There are a few counts of this clonotype. Its target is not known. Overall study results and limits: Unknown donor CMV status possibly confounded expanded clonotype changes.

Next came a second PCR, run for about 6 to 11 cycles, which used a sample-barcoded 5' primer along with a J-beta primer mix. Unique molecular identifiers of 12 random nucleotides labeled each cDNA. Using its own MiXCR run on the 5' RACE reads, TCRdb lists one record per CDR3 protein. The data hold some 800,000 distinct CDR3 sequences, with 20% to 25% observed a single time. The CDR3 is 15 amino acids. Losses at the gene ends were 5 bases for V and 2 bases for J; bases not matched to a gene: 7. Germline-derived CDR1 and CDR2 are SGHDN and FVKESK. These same records also appear under a second study, on T cells of mothers and their children.

The receptor was isolated from a boy younger than 18 in good health. Sequencing was performed on blood. The chain recombines TRBV14 with TRBJ2-7, with 9 bases aligning to TRBD1. In DNA form, the CDR3 reads TGTGCCAGCAGCTTCGGGACAGGGCCGGCCTACGAGCAGTACTTC. Translating gives CASSFGTGPAYEQYF. Using reference TRBV14 and TRBJ2-7 for the parts outside the CDR3, the full variable domain is EAGVTQFPSHSVIEKGQTVTLRCDPISGHDNLYWYRRVMGKEIKFLLHFVKESKQDESGMPNNRFLAERTGGTYSTLKVQPAELEDSGVYFCASSFGTGPAYEQYFGPGTRLTVT.